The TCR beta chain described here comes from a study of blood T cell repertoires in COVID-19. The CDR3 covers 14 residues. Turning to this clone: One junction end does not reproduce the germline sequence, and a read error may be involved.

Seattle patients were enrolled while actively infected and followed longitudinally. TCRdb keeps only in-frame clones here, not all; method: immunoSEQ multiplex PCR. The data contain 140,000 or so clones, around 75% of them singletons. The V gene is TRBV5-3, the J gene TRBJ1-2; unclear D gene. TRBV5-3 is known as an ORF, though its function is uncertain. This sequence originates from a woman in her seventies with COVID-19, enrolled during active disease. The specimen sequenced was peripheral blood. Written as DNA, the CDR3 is TGTGCCAGAAGGTTGGGAACGGCGAGAGGAGGCTACACCTTC. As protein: CARRLGTARGGYTF.